A single sample is the source of the 14 T cell receptor beta chains below, sequenced in a study of CD8 T cells in ankylosing spondylitis. General study points: Ankylosing spondylitis blood appeared to be characterized by a TCR beta motif of under 10 highly homologous variants.

TCRdb reprocessed the 5' RACE reads with MiXCR, giving one entry per CDR3 protein. The repertoire consists of approximately 540,000 distinct CDR3 sequences, with roughly an eighth occurring once and the leading ten covering approximately 6.2%. These receptors have no identified antigens. Sequences were obtained from blood, either unsorted or a sorted T cell fraction (not recorded which). All receptors come from a male donor with ankylosing spondylitis.

The V call is TRBV21-1, the J call TRBJ2-7; the table's D call TRBD1 went unverified against the DNA. TRBV21-1 is marked as a pseudogene. The CDR3 runs to 15 residues. The CDR3 DNA reads as TGTGCCAGCAGCAAAAAAGGTGGACAGATCTACGAGCAGTACTTC. Amino acid sequence: CASSKKGGQIYEQYF.

Only a few counts were recorded for this clonotype. The J gene is TRBJ2-1, the V gene TRBV12-3 or TRBV12-4; D is perhaps TRBD2 (5 bases). V was shortened by 4 bases and J by 0 bases, with 13 bases between the two germline ends. This CDR3 contains 16 residues. CDR3 protein: CASSSADLSSYNEQFF. The CDR3 DNA is TGTGCCAGCAGTTCAGCGGACTTGAGCTCCTACAATGAGCAGTTCTTC.

The chain joins TRBV7-9 to TRBJ2-5, with 10 bases identical to TRBD1. The CDR3 is 15 residues long. Germline CDR1 and CDR2: SEHNR and FQNEAQ (reference sequence). V lost 4 bases and J lost 5; bases outside the gene matches: 7. CDR3 coding DNA: TGTGCCAGCAGCTGGGACAGGGGCCGGAGGGAGACCCAGTACTTC. It specifies CASSWDRGRRETQYF.

The table lists this clonotype with a few counts. The chain recombines TRBV5-1 with TRBJ2-3, with 11 bases matching TRBD1. With V trimmed by 3 bases and J by 0 bases, 9 bases remained unmatched. Looked up from germline, CDR1 is SGHRS and CDR2 is YFSETQ. CDR3 length equals 18 residues. Written as DNA, the CDR3 is TGCGCCAGCAGCTATGGACAGGGGGCATTCTCTAGCACAGATACGCAGTATTTT. It encodes CASSYGQGAFSSTDTQYF. Variable domain in full (rest from reference TRBV5-1 and TRBJ2-3): KAGVTQTPRYLIKTRGQQVTLSCSPISGHRSVSWYQQTPGQGLQFLFEYFSETQRNKGNFPGRFSGRQFSNSRSEMNVSTLELGDSALYLCASSYGQGAFSSTDTQYFGPGTRLTVL.

Concerning this clonotype itself: The limits of the CDR3 on the DNA are not certain, so only TCRdb's listed CDR3 is given. Here the CDR3 reads CASSDFRGSGNTIYF. The chain combines TRBV25-1 with TRBJ1-3. The germline V gene encodes CDR1 MGHDK and CDR2 SYGVNS. The CDR3 is made up of 15 amino acids, end residues included.

The V and J genes are TRBV24-1 and TRBJ1-5; D call uncertain. CDR1 is KGHDR, CDR2 SFDVKD, per germline. Trimming pared 7 bases from V and 3 bases from J, leaving 6 bases between. The CDR3 runs to 12 residues. CDR3 coding DNA: TGTGCCACCAGCGACAACAATCAGCCCCAGCATTTT. Protein sequence: CATSDNNQPQHF.

CDR3 protein: CASSQTTGGTIEAFF. The CDR3 DNA reads TGTGCCAGCTCACAAACGACAGGGGGAACGATTGAAGCTTTCTTT. This chain connects TRBV18 to TRBJ1-1, with 9 bases that match TRBD1. Germline V CDR1 and CDR2: KGHSH, LQKENI. V was clipped by 4 bases and J by 7 bases; unmatched bases: 10. The CDR3 is made up of 15 amino acids.

This clonotype has at least ten counts. J is TRBJ2-5 and V is TRBV5-1; the D is unclear. Trimming took 1 base from V and 5 from J, leaving 6 bases between them. Germline CDR1 and CDR2: SGHRS and YFSETQ. The length of the CDR3 is 12 residues. The CDR3 DNA follows: TGCGCCAGCAGCTTGTCGTGGGAGACCCAGTACTTC. Protein sequence: CASSLSWETQYF.

Note on this clonotype: With a much larger clone just one base away, this may be a read error. The chain recombines TRBV7-9 with TRBJ1-1; D unclear. V lost 1 base, J lost 4 bases, and 4 bases lay in between. The V gene's germline CDR1 is SEHNR and CDR2 FQNEAQ (reference sequence). CDR3 length: 12 amino acids. This CDR3 reads CASSLDLTEAFF. In nucleotides, the CDR3 is TGTGCCAGCAGCTTAGATCTCACTGAAGCTTTCTTT.

The table lists this clonotype with a few counts. The chain has TRBV15 and TRBJ2-1; a weak D match, TRBD2 (5 bases). CDR1 LNHNV and CDR2 YYDKDF come from the germline V gene (reference sequence). V lost 5 bases to trimming and J lost 6 bases, with 14 bases between them. This CDR3 is 14 amino acids long. The CDR3 nucleotides are TGTGCCACCAGCGGGGTCACTAGATTCAATGAGCAGTTCTTC. Translation gives CATSGVTRFNEQFF.

The rearrangement links TRBV20-1 to TRBJ1-1, with 7 bases lining up with TRBD1. V lost 2 bases, J lost 4 bases, and 7 bases stayed unmatched. Germline V gives CDR1 DFQATT, CDR2 SNEGSKA (reference sequence). The CDR3 loop spans 14 amino acids. The CDR3 region has the DNA TGCAGTGCTAGAAGACAGGGAGGGAGCACTGAAGCTTTCTTT. Protein product: CSARRQGGSTEAFF.

The V gene is TRBV20-1, the J gene TRBJ2-1; D perhaps matches TRBD2 (5 bases). The CDR3 consists of 12 residues. Germline values: CDR1 DFQATT, CDR2 SNEGSKA (reference sequence). The germline V and J ends were trimmed by 5 bases and 6 bases, with 11 bases remaining between them. CDR3 protein: CSAEGLFNEQFF. The CDR3 DNA reads TGCAGTGCTGAAGGACTCTTCAATGAGCAGTTCTTC.

A few counts support this clonotype. The chain is built from TRBV5-6 and TRBJ1-1, with D hard to call. Germline CDR1 SGHDT, CDR2 YYEEEE. This CDR3 is 14 amino acids long. The ends were cut back, 2 bases at V and 5 bases at J, with 13 bases in the middle. The CDR3 DNA sequence: TGTGCCAGCAGCTTATACACCCGCGGGACTGAAGCTTTCTTT. This encodes CASSLYTRGTEAFF.

This clonotype came up a few times. The chain employs TRBV24-1 and TRBJ2-7; D assignment may be TRBD1 or TRBD2 (6 bases each). Trimming removed 8 bases from V and 7 bases from J, with 26 bases in between. The germline gives CDR1 KGHDR, CDR2 SFDVKD. The CDR3 is 16 residues long. CDR3 nucleotide sequence: TGTGCCACCACCGATTTGAGGCCAGGGGAGGCCCGAGAGCAGTACTTC. This codes for CATTDLRPGEAREQYF.